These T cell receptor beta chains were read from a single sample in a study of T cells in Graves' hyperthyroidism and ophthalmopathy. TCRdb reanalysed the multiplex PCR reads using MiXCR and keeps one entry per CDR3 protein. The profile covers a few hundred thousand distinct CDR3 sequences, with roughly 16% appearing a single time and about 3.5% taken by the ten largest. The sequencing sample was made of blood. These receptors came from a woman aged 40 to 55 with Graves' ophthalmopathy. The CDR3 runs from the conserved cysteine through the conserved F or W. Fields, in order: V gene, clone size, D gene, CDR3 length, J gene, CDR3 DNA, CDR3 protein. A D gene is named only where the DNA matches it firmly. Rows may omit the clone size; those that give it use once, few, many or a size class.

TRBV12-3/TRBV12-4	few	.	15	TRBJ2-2	TGTGCCAGCAGAGACCCCTCCGGGAACACCGGGGAGCTGTTTTTT	CASRDPSGNTGELFF
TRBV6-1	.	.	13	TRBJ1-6	TGTGCCGGGGGGGGGCAAAAGAATTCACCCCTCCACTTT	CAGGGQKNSPLHF
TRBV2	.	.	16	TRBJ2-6	TGTGCCAGCAGAAGGAGCGCCCTCTCTGGGGCCAACGTCCTGACTTTC	CASRRSALSGANVLTF
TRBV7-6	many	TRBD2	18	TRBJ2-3	TGTGCCAGCAGCTCTCTCGCGGCCGGGACTAGCTTAGCAGATACGCAGTATTTT	CASSSLAAGTSLADTQYF
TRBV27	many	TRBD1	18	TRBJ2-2	TGTGCCAGCAGTTCCTATGGGGTAGGGGGCGCAAGCACCGGGGAGCTGTTTTTT	CASSSYGVGGASTGELFF
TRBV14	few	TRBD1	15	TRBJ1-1	TGTGCCAGCAGCCCATGGACAGGGTCGAACACTGAAGCTTTCTTT	CASSPWTGSNTEAFF
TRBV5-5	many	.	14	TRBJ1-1	TGTGCCAGCAGCTTAGGGCCGTTGAACACTGAAGCTTTCTTT	CASSLGPLNTEAFF
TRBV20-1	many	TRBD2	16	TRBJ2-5	TGCAGTGCTCCCGGAATAGCGGGGGGACCGCAAGAGACCCAGTACTTC	CSAPGIAGGPQETQYF
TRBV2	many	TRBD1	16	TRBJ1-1	TGTGCCAGCAGTCCTTCTACCGGGACAGATAACACTGAAGCTTTCTTT	CASSPSTGTDNTEAFF
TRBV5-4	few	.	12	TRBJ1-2	TGTGCCAGCAGCTTTATCGGGGAAGGCTACACCTTC	CASSFIGEGYTF
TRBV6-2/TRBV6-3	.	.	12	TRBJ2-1	TGTGCCAGCAGTCGGACGTCAAGGGAGCAGTTCTTC	CASSRTSREQFF
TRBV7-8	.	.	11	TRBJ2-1	TGTGCCAGCAGCTTGGGGTGGGGTCAGTTCTTC	CASSLGWGQFF
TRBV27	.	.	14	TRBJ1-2	TGTGCCAGCAGTCCCCCCATAGGGGCGCGAGGCTACACCTTC	CASSPPIGARGYTF
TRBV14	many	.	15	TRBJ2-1	TGTGCCAGCAGCCAACCGCCCATGGATATCAATGAGCAGTTCTTC	CASSQPPMDINEQFF
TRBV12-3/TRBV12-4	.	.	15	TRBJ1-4	TGTGCCAGCAGTTTATTGGGGGTCTCTAATGAAAAACTGTTTTTT	CASSLLGVSNEKLFF
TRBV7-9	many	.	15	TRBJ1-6	TGTGCCAGCAGCTTAGTCAGGGTGGGTAATTCACCCCTCCACTTT	CASSLVRVGNSPLHF
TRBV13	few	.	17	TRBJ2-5	TGTGCCAGCAGCTTGGGTTTAGGGGTACGAGGCCAAGAGACCCAGTACTTC	CASSLGLGVRGQETQYF
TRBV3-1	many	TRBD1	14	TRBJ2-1	TGTGCCAGCAGCCAGGACAGGACAGGGTGGGAGCAGTTCTTC	CASSQDRTGWEQFF
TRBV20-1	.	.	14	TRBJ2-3	TGCAGTGCTAGACTCCTAGCGTTCACAGATACGCAGTATTTT	CSARLLAFTDTQYF
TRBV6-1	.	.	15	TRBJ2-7	TGTGCCAGCAGTGTCGGCTCCGTTCTCTCCTACGAGCAGTGCTTC	CASSVGSVLSYEQCF
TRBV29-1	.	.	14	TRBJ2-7	TGCAGCGTTGAATTAAGGGATCGCGGCTACGAGCAGTACTTC	CSVELRDRGYEQYF
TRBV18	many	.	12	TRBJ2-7	TGTGCCAGCTCACCATACCTCGGCGAGCAGTACTTC	CASSPYLGEQYF
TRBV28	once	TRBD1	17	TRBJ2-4	TGTGCCAGCAGCCCTACGACAGGGGCGCTAGCCAAAAACATTCAGTACTTC	CASSPTTGALAKNIQYF
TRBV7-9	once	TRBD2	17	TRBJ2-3	TGTGCCAGCAGCTTCCCCCTAGCGGGGGGAAGCACAGATACGCAGTATTTT	CASSFPLAGGSTDTQYF
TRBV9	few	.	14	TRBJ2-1	TGTGCCAGCAGCGTCTTGGGAGGGGGCGATGAGCAGTTCTTC	CASSVLGGGDEQFF
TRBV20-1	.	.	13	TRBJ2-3	TGCAGTGCTGCTGGGGAAATTACCTTCGAGCAGTATTTT	CSAAGEITFEQYF
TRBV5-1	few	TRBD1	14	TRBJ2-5	TGCGCCAGCAGGATCGGGACAGCACAAGAGACCCAGTACTTC	CASRIGTAQETQYF
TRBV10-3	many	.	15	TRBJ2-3	TGTGCCATCAGTGAAGGTACAGTCAGCAAGGATACGCAGTATTTT	CAISEGTVSKDTQYF
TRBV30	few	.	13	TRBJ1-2	TGTGCCGGTGAGGGTCCTGGGCTCTATGGCTACACCTTC	CAGEGPGLYGYTF
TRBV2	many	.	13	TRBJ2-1	TGTGCCAGCAGTGAAGCGCTTCCGACCGCTCAGTTCTTC	CASSEALPTAQFF
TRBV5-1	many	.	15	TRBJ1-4	TGCGCCAGCAGTTTTGACAGCGGGTTCGATGAAAAACTGTTTTTT	CASSFDSGFDEKLFF
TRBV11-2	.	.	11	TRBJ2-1	TGTGCCAGCAGCTGTACTAGTGAGCAGTTCTTC	CASSCTSEQFF
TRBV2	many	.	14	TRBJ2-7	TGTGCCAGCAGTGAAGTTGCGGATCCCTACGAGCAGTACTTC	CASSEVADPYEQYF
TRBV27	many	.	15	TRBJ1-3	TGTGCCAGCAGTTTACGGCTCTACTCTGGAAACACCATATATTTT	CASSLRLYSGNTIYF
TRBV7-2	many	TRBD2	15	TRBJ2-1	TGTGCCAGCAGCTTAACCGGGACTAATTACAATGAGCAGTTCTTC	CASSLTGTNYNEQFF
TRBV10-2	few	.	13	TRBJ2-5	TGCGCCAGCAGTGACTACCCTCAAGAGACCCAGTACTTC	CASSDYPQETQYF
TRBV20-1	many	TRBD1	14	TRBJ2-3	TGCAGTGCTAGTTACAGGGGCGAAACAGATACGCAGTATTTT	CSASYRGETDTQYF
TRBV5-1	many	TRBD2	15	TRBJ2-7	TGCGCCAGCAGCACAGGACTAGCTTCCTCCTACGAGCAGTACTTC	CASSTGLASSYEQYF
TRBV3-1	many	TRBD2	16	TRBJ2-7	TGTGCCAGCAGCCAAGGAGGGGGACTAGAACAACGGCGGCAGTACTTC	CASSQGGGLEQRRQYF
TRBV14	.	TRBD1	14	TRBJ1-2	TGTGCCAGCAGCCTCGACAGGGGGCAAGGTGGCTACACCTTC	CASSLDRGQGGYTF
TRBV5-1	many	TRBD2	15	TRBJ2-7	TGCGCCAGCAGCCGGGGACTAGCGGGAGCCCACGAGCAGTACTTC	CASSRGLAGAHEQYF
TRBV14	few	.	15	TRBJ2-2	TGTGCCAGCAGCCCTATGCGGGGCAACACCGGGGAGCTGTTTTTT	CASSPMRGNTGELFF
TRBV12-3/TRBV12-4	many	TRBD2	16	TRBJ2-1	TGTGCCAGCAGTTCCAGGGGACTAGCGGGATACAATGAGCAGTTCTTC	CASSSRGLAGYNEQFF
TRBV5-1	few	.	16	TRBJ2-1	TGCGCCAGCAGCTTGCTTGGGGGCATCACCTACAATGAGCAGTTCTTC	CASSLLGGITYNEQFF
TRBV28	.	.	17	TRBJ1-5	TGTGCCAGCAGTTTCCCCGGACAGCCCTATAGCAATCAGCCCCAGCATTTT	CASSFPGQPYSNQPQHF
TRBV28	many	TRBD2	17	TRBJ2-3	TGTGCCAGCAGTTTGGGGACTAGCGGGGCGAGCACAGATACGCAGTATTTT	CASSLGTSGASTDTQYF
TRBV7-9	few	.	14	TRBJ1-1	TGTGCCAGCAGCACCCCCAGGGTTCGAGCTGAAGCTTTCTTT	CASSTPRVRAEAFF
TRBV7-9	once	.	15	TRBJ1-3	TGTGCCAGCAGCTCCTACGCCGGGACTGGAAACACCATATATTTT	CASSSYAGTGNTIYF
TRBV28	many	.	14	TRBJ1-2	TGTGCCAGCAGTTTTCTACAGGGTTCCTATGGCTACACCTTC	CASSFLQGSYGYTF
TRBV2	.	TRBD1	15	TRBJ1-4	TGTGCCAGCAAATGGGGGACAGGGGGGTATGGAAAACTGTTTTTT	CASKWGTGGYGKLFF
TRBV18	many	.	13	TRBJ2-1	TGTGCCAGCTCACGCGGGGGCGAGAATGAGCAGTTCTTC	CASSRGGENEQFF
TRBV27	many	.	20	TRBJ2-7	TGTGCCAGCAGTTTAACATCGCCGCGAGGGCCCACGGGACCAAATAACGAGCAGTACTTC	CASSLTSPRGPTGPNNEQYF
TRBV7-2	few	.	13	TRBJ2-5	TGTGCCAGCAGCTTAGAGTCAGGATCGGGGAAGTACTTC	CASSLESGSGKYF
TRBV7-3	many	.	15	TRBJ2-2	TGTGCCAGCAGCTCCCAGTCCCAGACAGCCGGGGAGCTGTTTTTT	CASSSQSQTAGELFF